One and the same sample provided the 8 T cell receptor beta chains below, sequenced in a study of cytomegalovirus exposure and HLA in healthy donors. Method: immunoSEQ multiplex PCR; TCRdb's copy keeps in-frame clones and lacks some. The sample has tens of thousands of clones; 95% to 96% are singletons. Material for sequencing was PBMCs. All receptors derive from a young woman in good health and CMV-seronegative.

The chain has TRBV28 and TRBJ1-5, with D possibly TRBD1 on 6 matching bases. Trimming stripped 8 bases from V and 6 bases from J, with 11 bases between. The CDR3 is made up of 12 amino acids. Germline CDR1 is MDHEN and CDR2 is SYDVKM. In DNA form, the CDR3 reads TGTGCCAGCCGGGGGGCGGGTCAGCCCCAGCATTTT. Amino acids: CASRGAGQPQHF.

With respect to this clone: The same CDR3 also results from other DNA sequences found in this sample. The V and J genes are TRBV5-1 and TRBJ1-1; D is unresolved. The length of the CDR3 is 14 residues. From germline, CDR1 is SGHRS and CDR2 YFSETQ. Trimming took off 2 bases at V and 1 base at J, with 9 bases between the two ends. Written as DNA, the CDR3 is TGCGCCAGCAGCTTATACACAGAGAACACTGAAGCTTTCTTT. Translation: CASSLYTENTEAFF.

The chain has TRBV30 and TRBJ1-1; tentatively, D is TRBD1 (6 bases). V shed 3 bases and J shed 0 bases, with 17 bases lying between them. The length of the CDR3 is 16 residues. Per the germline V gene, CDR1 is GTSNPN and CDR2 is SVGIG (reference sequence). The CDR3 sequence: CAWRGAGDGMNTEAFF. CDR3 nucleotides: TGTGCCTGGAGGGGTGCAGGGGACGGAATGAACACTGAAGCTTTCTTT.

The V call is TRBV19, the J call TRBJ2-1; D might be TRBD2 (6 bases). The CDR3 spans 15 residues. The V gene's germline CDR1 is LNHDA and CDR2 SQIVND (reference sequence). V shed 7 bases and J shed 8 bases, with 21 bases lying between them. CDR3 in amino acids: CASKTWETSYDEQFF. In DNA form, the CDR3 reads TGTGCCAGTAAAACATGGGAGACTAGTTACGATGAGCAGTTCTTC.

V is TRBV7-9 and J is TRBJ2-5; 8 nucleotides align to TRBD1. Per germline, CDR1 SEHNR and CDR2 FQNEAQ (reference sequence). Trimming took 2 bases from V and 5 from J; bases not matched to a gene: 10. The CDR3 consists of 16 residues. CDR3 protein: CASSLTAGGAYETQYF. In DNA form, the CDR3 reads TGTGCCAGCAGCTTAACAGCAGGGGGCGCATATGAGACCCAGTACTTC.

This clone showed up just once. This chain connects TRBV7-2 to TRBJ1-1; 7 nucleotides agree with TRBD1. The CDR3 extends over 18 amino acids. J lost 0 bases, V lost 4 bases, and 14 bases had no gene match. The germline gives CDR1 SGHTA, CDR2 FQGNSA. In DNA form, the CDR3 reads TGTGCCAGCAGCTCCAAATTGGGCAGGGGGAATATGAACACTGAAGCTTTCTTT. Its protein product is CASSSKLGRGNMNTEAFF.

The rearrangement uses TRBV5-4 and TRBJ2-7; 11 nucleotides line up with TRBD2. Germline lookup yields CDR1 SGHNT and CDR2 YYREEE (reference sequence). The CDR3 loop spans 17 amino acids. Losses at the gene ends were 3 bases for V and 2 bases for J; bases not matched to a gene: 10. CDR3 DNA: TGTGCCAGCAGCTACGGATCTAGCGGGAGGCCGGCCTACGAGCAGTACTTC. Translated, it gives CASSYGSSGRPAYEQYF.

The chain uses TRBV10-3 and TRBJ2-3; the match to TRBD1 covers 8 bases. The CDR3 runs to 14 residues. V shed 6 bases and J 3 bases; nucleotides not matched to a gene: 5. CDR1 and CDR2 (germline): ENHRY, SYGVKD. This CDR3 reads CAIRGTGETDTQYF. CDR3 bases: TGTGCCATCAGGGGGACAGGCGAGACAGATACGCAGTATTTT.